This T cell receptor (beta chain) was captured by sequencing in a study of identifying expanded T cells in peripheral blood. V lost 5 bases and J 1 base, leaving 15 bases between the germline ends. The CDR3 loop spans 16 amino acids. CDR1 and CDR2 from the germline V gene are SGHTA and FQGNSA. The data were produced by immunoSEQ multiplex PCR, yet TCRdb's version contains in-frame clones alone and is incomplete. The sample records around 95,000 clones, over 70% being singletons. Comments on this clone: The antigen is not known.

Healthy donors had no documented immune events, such as infections, while sampled. General study results and limits: Differentially abundant clones: around 1.1 between replicates, just under 17 at around 2 weeks, around 20 at four.

The clonotype originates from a person between 18 and 75 years old in good health. Sequencing was performed on blood. J is TRBJ1-5 and V is TRBV7-2, with D possibly being TRBD1 (5 bases). Written as DNA, the CDR3 is TGTGCCAGCAGCCCTACAGGAGGGGTAAGCAATCAGCCCCAGCATTTT. Protein: CASSPTGGVSNQPQHF.